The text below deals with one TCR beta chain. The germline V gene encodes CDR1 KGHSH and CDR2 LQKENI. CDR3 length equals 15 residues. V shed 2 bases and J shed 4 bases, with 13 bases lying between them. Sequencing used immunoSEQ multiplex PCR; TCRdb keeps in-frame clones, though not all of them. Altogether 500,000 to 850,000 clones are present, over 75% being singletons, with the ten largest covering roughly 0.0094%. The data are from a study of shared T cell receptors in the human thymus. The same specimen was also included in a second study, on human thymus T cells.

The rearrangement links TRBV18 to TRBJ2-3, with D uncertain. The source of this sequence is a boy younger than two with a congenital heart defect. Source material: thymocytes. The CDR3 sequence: CASSPKRRGSDTQYF. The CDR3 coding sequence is TGTGCCAGCTCACCAAAACGTAGAGGATCAGATACGCAGTATTTT.